Given below is one T cell receptor beta chain in context. The sample belongs to a study of blood T cell repertoires in COVID-19. Overall study context: The United States, Italy and Spain provided the acute and convalescent COVID-19 samples.

The authors' processing: Nucleated cell number was recorded as an estimate derived from reference gene primer amplification. Assay used: immunoSEQ multiplex PCR; TCRdb lists only in-frame clones, some missing. V, J and clone size derive from that table, while D and trimming were established from the DNA sequence. The sample gives about 210,000 clones, about 82% of which show up once; approximately 2.3% is in the top ten. Material: peripheral blood. This receptor was obtained from a woman aged 70-85 years with COVID-19, enrolled during active disease.

CDR3 DNA sequence: TGTGCCAGCAGTTACGGGACAGGCTCCGGTAACTATGGCTACACCTTC. It specifies CASSYGTGSGNYGYTF. The chain couples TRBV6-5 to TRBJ1-2; 8 positions agree with TRBD1. The germline V gene encodes CDR1 MNHEY and CDR2 SVGAGI. V gave up 2 bases and J gave up 1 base; unmatched junction bases: 6. The length of the CDR3 is 16 residues.